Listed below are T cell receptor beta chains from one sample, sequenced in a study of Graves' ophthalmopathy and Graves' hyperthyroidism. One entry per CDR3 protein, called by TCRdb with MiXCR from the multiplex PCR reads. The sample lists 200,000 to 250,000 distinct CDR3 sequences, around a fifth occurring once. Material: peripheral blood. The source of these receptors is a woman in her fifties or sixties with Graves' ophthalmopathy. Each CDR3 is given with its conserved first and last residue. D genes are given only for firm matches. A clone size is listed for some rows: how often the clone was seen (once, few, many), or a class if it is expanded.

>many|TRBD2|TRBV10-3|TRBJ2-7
CAISPGLAGDEQYF
TGTGCCATCAGTCCGGGACTAGCGGGAGACGAGCAGTACTTC
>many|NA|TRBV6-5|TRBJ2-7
CASSWDAAGMGEQYF
TGTGCCAGCAGTTGGGATGCGGCGGGGATGGGAGAGCAGTACTTC
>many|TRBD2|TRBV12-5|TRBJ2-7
CASGPGGYEQYF
TGTGCTAGTGGCCCGGGGGGCTACGAGCAGTACTTC
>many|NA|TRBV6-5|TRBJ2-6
CASSTSSGANVLTF
TGTGCCAGCAGTACAAGCTCTGGGGCCAACGTCCTGACTTTC
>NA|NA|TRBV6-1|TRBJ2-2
CASSDLGDAGELFF
TGTGCCAGCAGTGACCTTGGGGACGCCGGGGAGCTGTTTTTT
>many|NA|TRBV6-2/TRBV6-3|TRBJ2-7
CASGNNYEQYF
TGTGCCAGCGGAAACAACTACGAGCAGTACTTC
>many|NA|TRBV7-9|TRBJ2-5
CASSTLGYSWNQETQYF
TGTGCCAGCAGCACACTGGGGTATTCTTGGAACCAAGAGACCCAGTACTTC
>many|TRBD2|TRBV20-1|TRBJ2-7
CSANPGLAGGLLSYEQYF
TGCAGTGCTAACCCGGGACTAGCGGGAGGGCTTCTGTCCTACGAGCAGTACTTC
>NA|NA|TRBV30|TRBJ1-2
CAWSVNKNYGYTF
TGTGCCTGGAGTGTAAACAAAAACTATGGCTACACCTTC
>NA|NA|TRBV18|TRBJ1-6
CATSGGPNSPLHF
TGTGCCACTTCGGGGGGACCCAATTCACCCCTCCACTTT
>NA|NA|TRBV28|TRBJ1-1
CASSPNRGPNTEAFF
TGTGCCAGCAGTCCCAATCGGGGGCCGAACACTGAAGCTTTCTTT
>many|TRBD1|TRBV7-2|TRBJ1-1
CASSLGGTVTEAFF
TGTGCCAGCAGCTTAGGAGGGACAGTTACTGAAGCTTTCTTT
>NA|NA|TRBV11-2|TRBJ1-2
CASSLDTGVYPGYTF
TGTGCCAGCAGCTTAGATACAGGAGTTTACCCTGGCTACACCTTC
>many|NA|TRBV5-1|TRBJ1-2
CASSLTQNYGYTF
TGCGCCAGCAGCTTGACACAAAACTATGGCTACACCTTC
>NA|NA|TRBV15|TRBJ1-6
CATSRDRALNSPLHF
TGTGCCACCAGCAGAGATAGGGCGCTGAATTCACCCCTCCACTTT
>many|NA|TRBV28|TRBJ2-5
CASIGGTRGTQYF
TGTGCCAGCATCGGAGGGACCCGAGGGACCCAGTACTTC
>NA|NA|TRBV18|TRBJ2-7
CASSPQATTVFEQYF
TGTGCCAGCTCACCACAGGCTACCACGGTGTTCGAGCAGTACTTC
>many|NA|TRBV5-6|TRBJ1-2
CASSSYGTPYGYTF
TGTGCCAGCAGCTCTTACGGGACACCCTATGGCTACACCTTC
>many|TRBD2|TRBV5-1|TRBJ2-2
CASSPSGRESTGELFF
TGCGCCAGCTCCCCTAGCGGGAGGGAGAGCACCGGGGAGCTGTTTTTT
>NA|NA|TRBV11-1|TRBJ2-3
CASSSGQFHVDTQYF
TGTGCCAGCAGCTCCGGGCAGTTCCACGTGGATACGCAGTATTTT
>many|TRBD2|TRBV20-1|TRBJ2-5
CSADQMGTSGSIETQYF
TGCAGTGCCGATCAAATGGGGACTAGCGGGAGCATAGAGACCCAGTACTTC
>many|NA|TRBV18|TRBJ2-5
CASSPQNRQETQYF
TGTGCCAGCTCACCACAGAATAGACAAGAGACCCAGTACTTC
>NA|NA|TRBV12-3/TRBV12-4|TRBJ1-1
CASMGGTYTEAFF
TGTGCCAGCATGGGGGGCACGTACACTGAAGCTTTCTTT
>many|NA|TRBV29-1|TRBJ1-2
CSVVKGEGGYTF
TGCAGCGTTGTGAAAGGGGAGGGAGGCTACACCTTC
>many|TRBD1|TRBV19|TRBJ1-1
CASSNPGGGGEAFF
TGTGCCAGTAGTAACCCAGGGGGCGGGGGTGAAGCTTTCTTT
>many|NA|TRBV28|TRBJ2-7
CASSLLGRQYF
TGTGCCAGCAGTTTATTGGGACGGCAGTACTTC
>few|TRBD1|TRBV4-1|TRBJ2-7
CASSQGTGNEQYF
TGCGCCAGCAGCCAAGGGACAGGGAACGAGCAGTACTTC
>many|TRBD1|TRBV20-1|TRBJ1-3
CSASEGASGNTIYF
TGCAGTGCTAGTGAGGGGGCGTCTGGAAACACCATATATTTT
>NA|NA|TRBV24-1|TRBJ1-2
CATEDSRRNGCTF
TGTGCCACCGAGGACAGTAGACGAAATGGCTGCACCTTC
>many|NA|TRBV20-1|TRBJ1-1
CSARGLWTVNTEAFF
TGCAGTGCTAGAGGCCTCTGGACGGTGAACACTGAAGCTTTCTTT
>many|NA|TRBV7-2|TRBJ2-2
CASLGASRTVGELFF
TGTGCCAGCTTAGGAGCTAGCAGGACGGTCGGGGAGCTGTTTTTT
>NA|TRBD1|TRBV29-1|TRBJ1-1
CSTVTGATEAFF
TGCAGCACCGTGACAGGGGCCACTGAAGCTTTCTTT
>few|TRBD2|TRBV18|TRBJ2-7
CASSPGLAGGGYEQYF
TGTGCCAGCTCACCAGGACTAGCGGGAGGAGGTTACGAGCAGTACTTC
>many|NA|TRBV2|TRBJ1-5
CASSDGRRPNQPQHF
TGTGCCAGCAGTGACGGGCGAAGACCCAATCAGCCCCAGCATTTT